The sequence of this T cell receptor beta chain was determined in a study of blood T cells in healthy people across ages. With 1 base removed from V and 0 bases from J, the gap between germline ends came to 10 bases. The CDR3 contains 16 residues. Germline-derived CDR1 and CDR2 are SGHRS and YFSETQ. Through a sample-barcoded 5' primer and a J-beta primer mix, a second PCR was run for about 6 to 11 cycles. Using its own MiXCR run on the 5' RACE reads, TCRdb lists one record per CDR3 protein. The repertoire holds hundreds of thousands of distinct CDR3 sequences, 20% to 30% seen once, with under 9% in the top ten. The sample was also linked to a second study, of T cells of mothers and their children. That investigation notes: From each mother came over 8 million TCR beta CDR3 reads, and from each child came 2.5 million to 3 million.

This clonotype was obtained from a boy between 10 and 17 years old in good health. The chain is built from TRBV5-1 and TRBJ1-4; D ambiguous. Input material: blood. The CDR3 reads CASSLPGNPTNEKLFF. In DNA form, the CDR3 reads TGCGCCAGCAGCTTGCCCGGGAACCCAACTAATGAAAAACTGTTTTTT.